The next 8 T cell receptor beta chains were all read from a single sample in a study of cytomegalovirus exposure and HLA in healthy donors. Profiled with immunoSEQ multiplex PCR; TCRdb holds only in-frame clones, not every one. The repertoire consists of approximately 58,000 clones, with roughly 96% occurring once and the leading ten covering approximately 6.4%. Sequencing was performed on PBMCs. These receptors were taken from a young woman in good health and CMV-seropositive.

V and J are TRBV6-1 and TRBJ1-2, with D unclear. Germline assignment: CDR1 MNHNS and CDR2 SASEGT. The CDR3 length is 13 residues. V was clipped by 8 bases and J by 4 bases, with 14 bases between them. CDR3 coding DNA: TGTGCCAGCCGGGATCTCGTAAGCTATGGCTACACCTTC. Translating it yields CASRDLVSYGYTF.

The rearrangement links TRBV6-6 to TRBJ1-4; 7 bases fit TRBD1. The V segment lost 2 bases and the J segment 2 bases; nucleotides outside the gene matches: 5. The CDR3 contains 16 residues. Germline V gene lookup returns CDR1 MNHNY and CDR2 SVGAGI (reference sequence). The CDR3 region is CASSYDPTGTNEKLFF. DNA for the CDR3: TGTGCCAGCAGTTACGACCCGACAGGGACTAATGAAAAACTGTTTTTT.

This clone appeared once. The V and J genes are TRBV5-4 and TRBJ1-3; unclear D gene. V shed 1 base and J shed 2 bases, with 7 bases lying between them. This CDR3 region has 14 residues. Germline V gene lookup returns CDR1 SGHNT and CDR2 YYREEE (reference sequence). The CDR3 coding sequence is TGTGCCAGCAGCTTGTCCGAGGCTGGAAACACCATATATTTT. Its protein is CASSLSEAGNTIYF.

The V and J genes are TRBV7-9 and TRBJ1-4; TRBD1 is a possible D gene (6 bases). The CDR3 covers 16 residues. Per the germline V gene, CDR1 is SEHNR and CDR2 is FQNEAQ (reference sequence). The V end lost 5 bases, the J end lost 4 bases, and 17 bases lay between the germline ends. CDR3 sequence (DNA): TGTGCCAGCAGCCCACAACGGACAGTGATTAATGAAAAACTGTTTTTT. This codes for CASSPQRTVINEKLFF.

The chain carries TRBV9 and TRBJ2-7; TRBD1 aligns across 8 bases. Germline V gene lookup returns CDR1 SGDLS and CDR2 YYNGEE. V gave up 4 bases and J gave up 1 base; unmatched junction bases: 4. This CDR3 comprises 14 residues. Here the CDR3 reads CASSLGQGSYEQYF. CDR3 in DNA: TGTGCCAGCAGCCTAGGACAGGGATCCTACGAGCAGTACTTC.

The chain carries TRBV2 and TRBJ1-5, with no clear D. This CDR3 has 12 amino acids. In germline, CDR1 is SNHLY, CDR2 FYNNEI. The ends were cut back, 8 bases at V and 4 bases at J, with 9 bases in the middle. CDR3: CASDSGNQPQHF. In nucleotides, the CDR3 is TGTGCCAGCGATTCGGGGAATCAGCCCCAGCATTTT.

This clone was counted once. CDR3 bases: TGTGCCAGCAGACCAGACAGGGGGCGAGGGGCTTTCTTT. Residues: CASRPDRGRGAFF. The chain carries TRBV27 and TRBJ1-1, with 10 bases matching TRBD1. J lost 11 bases, V lost 6 bases, and 9 bases had no gene match. Germline V gene sequence: CDR1 MNHEY, CDR2 SMNVEV (reference sequence). This CDR3 is built from 13 residues.

This clone has only one observation. The chain is built from TRBV10-1 and TRBJ1-2; D gene unclear. This CDR3 has 14 amino acids. Germline CDR1 is WNHNN and CDR2 is SYGVQD (reference sequence). Trimming took 10 bases from V and 4 from J, leaving 19 bases between them. The CDR3 reads CANQLGEDFYGYTF. CDR3 sequence (DNA): TGCGCCAACCAACTTGGGGAGGACTTCTATGGCTACACCTTC.